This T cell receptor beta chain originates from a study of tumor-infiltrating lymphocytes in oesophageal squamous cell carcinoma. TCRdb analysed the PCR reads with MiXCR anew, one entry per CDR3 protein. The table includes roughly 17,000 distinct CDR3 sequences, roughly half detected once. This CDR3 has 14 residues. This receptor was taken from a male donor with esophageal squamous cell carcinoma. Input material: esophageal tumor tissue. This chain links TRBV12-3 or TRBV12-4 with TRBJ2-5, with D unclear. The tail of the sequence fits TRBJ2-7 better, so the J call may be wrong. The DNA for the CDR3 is TGTGCCAGCAGTTTTAAGTCGGAGACCTACGAGCAGTACTTC. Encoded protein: CASSFKSETYEQYF.